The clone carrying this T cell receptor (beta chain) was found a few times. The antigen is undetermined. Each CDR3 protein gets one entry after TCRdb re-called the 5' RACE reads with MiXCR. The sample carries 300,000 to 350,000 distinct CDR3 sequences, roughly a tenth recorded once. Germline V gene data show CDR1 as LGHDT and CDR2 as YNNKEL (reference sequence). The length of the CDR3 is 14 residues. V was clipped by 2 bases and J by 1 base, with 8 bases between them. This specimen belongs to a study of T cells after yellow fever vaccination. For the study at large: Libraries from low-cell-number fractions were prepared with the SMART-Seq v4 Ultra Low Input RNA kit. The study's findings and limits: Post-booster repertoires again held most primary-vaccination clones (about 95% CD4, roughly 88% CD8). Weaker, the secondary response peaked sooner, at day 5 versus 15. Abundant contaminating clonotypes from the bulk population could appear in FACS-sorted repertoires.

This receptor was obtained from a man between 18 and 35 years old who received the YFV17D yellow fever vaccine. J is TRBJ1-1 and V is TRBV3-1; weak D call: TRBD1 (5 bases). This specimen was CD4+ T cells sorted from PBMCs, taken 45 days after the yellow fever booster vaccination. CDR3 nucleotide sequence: TGTGCCAGCAGCCAATCGGACACGAACACTGAAGCTTTCTTT. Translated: CASSQSDTNTEAFF.